The 30 T cell receptor beta chains presented below share a single source sample, sequenced in a study of OX40 agonist ivuxolimab in advanced cancers. Some clones are missing from TCRdb's copy, which holds only in-frame ones; the method was immunoSEQ multiplex PCR. Of approximately 82,000 clones listed, 75% to 90% are singletons. The sequencing here drew on CD4+ or CD8+ T cells sorted from blood, taken in a trial of the OX40 agonist ivuxolimab. The origin of the receptors is an adult with an advanced solid tumor such as melanoma, head and neck, liver or kidney cancer.

This clone was seen a few times. The chain combines TRBV20-1 with TRBJ1-4; no clear D gene. V was cut by 6 bases and J by 15 bases, with 14 bases left in between. This CDR3 spans 10 amino acids. Germline CDR1 is DFQATT and CDR2 is SNEGSKA (reference sequence). CDR3 bases: TGCAGTGCAATGAAAGAGAAGATGTTTTTT. Its protein is CSAMKEKMFF.

This CDR3 reads CASSSTGTGVGYGYTF. DNA for the CDR3: TGCGCCAGCAGCTCGACCGGGACAGGGGTCGGCTATGGCTACACCTTC. The chain joins TRBV5-1 to TRBJ1-2; 10 nucleotides agree with TRBD1. This CDR3 contains 16 residues. Trimming removed 3 bases from V and 4 bases from J; junction bases left unmatched: 9. CDR1 and CDR2 from the germline V gene are SGHRS and YFSETQ.

The V and J genes are TRBV7-2 and TRBJ2-7, with 7 bases aligning to TRBD1. This CDR3 comprises 15 residues. V was clipped by 5 bases and J by 4 bases; unmatched bases: 11. CDR1 and CDR2 from the germline V gene are SGHTA and FQGNSA. CDR3 sequence: CASSQRQGRGYEQYF. CDR3 DNA sequence: TGTGCCAGCAGCCAGAGACAGGGCCGAGGTTACGAGCAGTACTTC. Variable domain in full (rest from reference TRBV7-2 and TRBJ2-7): GAGVSQSPSNKVTEKGKDVELRCDPISGHTALYWYRQSLGQGLEFLIYFQGNSAPDKSGLPSDRFSAERTGGSVSTLTIQRTQQEDSAVYLCASSQRQGRGYEQYFGPGTRLTVT.

The chain is built from TRBV4-1 and TRBJ1-2; D not resolved. The V gene lost 0 bases and the J gene lost 3 bases, with 11 bases spanning the gap. CDR3 length: 15 residues. The germline V gene has CDR1 MGHRA and CDR2 YSYEKL. CDR3 nucleotides: TGCGCCAGCAGCCAAGATTCGGGCAGAGACTATGGCTACACCTTC. Translation: CASSQDSGRDYGYTF.

A few counts support this clone. The rearrangement joins TRBV5-4 to TRBJ1-2, with D uncertain. The CDR3 is 14 residues long. V was shortened by 4 bases and J by 8 bases, with 18 bases between the two germline ends. The germline V gene encodes CDR1 SGHNT and CDR2 YYREEE (reference sequence). CDR3 coding DNA: TGTGCCAGCAGCCCCAAGGGCACGGTAGGGGGCTACACCTTC. It codes for CASSPKGTVGGYTF.

This clone came up a few times. The rearrangement uses TRBV5-1 and TRBJ1-6, with 7 bases fitting TRBD1. J was trimmed by 9 bases and V by 2 bases; bases with no gene match: 11. The CDR3 is 16 residues long. Per the germline V gene, CDR1 is SGHRS and CDR2 is YFSETQ. DNA of the CDR3: TGCGCCAGCAGCTTCAGGGGGGTGGAGGATGGTTCACCCCTCCACTTT. Amino acids: CASSFRGVEDGSPLHF. Together with reference TRBV5-1 and TRBJ1-6, the CDR3 gives the full variable domain: KAGVTQTPRYLIKTRGQQVTLSCSPISGHRSVSWYQQTPGQGLQFLFEYFSETQRNKGNFPGRFSGRQFSNSRSEMNVSTLELGDSALYLCASSFRGVEDGSPLHFGNGTRLTVT.

V and J are TRBV6-5 and TRBJ1-6; no clear D. There are 13 residues in the CDR3. Trimming removed 4 bases at V and 8 bases at J, with 9 bases between. Germline V gene data show CDR1 as MNHEY and CDR2 as SVGAGI. The CDR3 nucleotides read TGTGCCAGCAGTTTCTCTGTGGATTCACCCCTCCACTTT. Translating it yields CASSFSVDSPLHF.

This chain links TRBV29-1 with TRBJ1-2; 9 bases are shared with TRBD1. The CDR3 covers 14 residues. The V and J ends lost 7 bases and 7 bases, in that order; junction bases with no gene match: 13. Per the germline V gene, CDR1 is SQVTM and CDR2 is ANQGSEA. Here the CDR3 DNA reads TGCAGCGGAATGGGACAGGGTCTTTTCGGTGGCTACACCTTC. Amino acids: CSGMGQGLFGGYTF.

This sequence joins TRBV7-3 and TRBJ1-5, with 10 bases fitting TRBD1. CDR3 length: 19 residues. CDR1 and CDR2 from the germline V gene are SGHTA and FQGTGA. Unmatched junction bases numbered 19, after V lost 10 bases and J lost 1 base. CDR3 sequence reads: CATRGRQGASPLSNQPQHF. The CDR3 nucleotides are TGTGCCACCAGAGGGAGACAGGGGGCGAGCCCATTGAGCAATCAGCCCCAGCATTTT.

The chain employs TRBV5-1 and TRBJ1-4; unclear D gene. V was clipped by 1 base and J by 4 bases, with 8 bases between them. Germline V gene sequence: CDR1 SGHRS, CDR2 YFSETQ. This CDR3 spans 14 amino acids. CDR3 in DNA: TGCGCCAGCAGCTTGACTTCCCATAATGAAAAACTGTTTTTT. Its protein is CASSLTSHNEKLFF.

The chain recombines TRBV9 with TRBJ1-1; D is undetermined. Germline assignment: CDR1 SGDLS and CDR2 YYNGEE. Trimming stripped 4 bases from V and 4 bases from J, with 14 bases between. The CDR3 has 14 amino acids. CDR3 residues: CASSSTWGGTEAFF. DNA for the CDR3: TGTGCCAGCAGCTCCACGTGGGGAGGCACTGAAGCTTTCTTT.

This chain uses TRBV5-4 with TRBJ1-2, with 10 bases identical to TRBD1. The J segment lost 8 bases and the V segment lost 4 bases, leaving 11 bases of the junction unmatched. CDR1 is SGHNT, CDR2 YYREEE, per germline (reference sequence). The CDR3 runs to 15 residues. CDR3 sequence: CASSGAGTGDRGYTF. CDR3 in DNA: TGTGCCAGCAGCGGAGCCGGGACAGGGGATAGGGGCTACACCTTC.

The rearrangement links TRBV4-3 to TRBJ1-3, with D maybe TRBD1 (5 bases). The CDR3 is 15 amino acids. V was cut by 1 base and J by 0 bases, with 7 bases left in between. The germline V gene encodes CDR1 LGHNA and CDR2 YSLEER. DNA for the CDR3: TGCGCCAGCAGCCAAGGCCAGGGCTCTGGAAACACCATATATTTT. The encoded protein is CASSQGQGSGNTIYF.

CDR3 coding DNA: TGTGCCAGCAGCTTGGGGACAGGTATACATAATTCACCCCTCCACTTT. Translation gives CASSLGTGIHNSPLHF. This chain connects TRBV7-2 to TRBJ1-6; TRBD1 matches 8 bases. The V and J ends lost 3 bases and 5 bases, in that order; junction bases with no gene match: 6. Germline CDR1 reads SGHTA; CDR2 reads FQGNSA. CDR3 length: 16 amino acids.

This clone was observed a handful of times. J is TRBJ1-1 and V is TRBV19, with D hard to call. The V end was cut by 3 bases, the J end by 7 bases, with 9 bases between. CDR1 and CDR2 from the germline V gene are LNHDA and SQIVND (reference sequence). The CDR3 is 12 residues long. The CDR3 nucleotides read TGTGCCAGTAGTATTGCCCAGTATGAAGCTTTCTTT. This codes for CASSIAQYEAFF.

This clone was counted a few times. The rearrangement joins TRBV28 to TRBJ1-2; tentative D call: TRBD1 (5 bases). Per the germline V gene, CDR1 is MDHEN and CDR2 is SYDVKM. V lost 8 bases, J lost 7 bases, and 20 bases lay in between. This CDR3 region has 14 residues. The CDR3 sequence: CASRYLKGMAGYTF. The CDR3 coding sequence is TGTGCCAGCCGATATCTGAAGGGGATGGCTGGCTACACCTTC.

The chain couples TRBV14 to TRBJ1-4; D gene uncertain. Germline values: CDR1 SGHDN, CDR2 FVKESK. The germline V and J ends were trimmed by 0 bases and 7 bases, with 12 bases remaining between them. The CDR3 consists of 15 residues. The CDR3 nucleotides read TGTGCCAGCAGCCAAGACCGGGGAAGGGCTGAAAAACTGTTTTTT. It yields the protein CASSQDRGRAEKLFF.

The chain carries TRBV18 and TRBJ1-1; the D gene is possibly TRBD1 (6 bases). This CDR3 is built from 15 residues. The V end was cut by 8 bases, the J end by 5 bases, with 21 bases between. CDR1 and CDR2 (germline): KGHSH, LQKENI. CDR3 bases: TGTGCCAGCGCCCGAGAGCCACAGGGACGGACTGAAGCTTTCTTT. Protein product: CASAREPQGRTEAFF.

CDR3 sequence (DNA): TGTGCCAGCAGCCTGCTACAGGGGACTAACTATGGCTACACCTTC. It translates to CASSLLQGTNYGYTF. The gene calls are TRBV14 and TRBJ1-2; 7 bases map to TRBD1. This CDR3 has 15 amino acids. CDR1 and CDR2 (germline): SGHDN, FVKESK. The ends lost 4 bases at V and 0 bases at J; junction bases unmatched: 5.

The rearrangement uses TRBV19 and TRBJ1-1; D perhaps matches TRBD1 (6 bases). This CDR3 spans 15 amino acids. Germline V gene data show CDR1 as LNHDA and CDR2 as SQIVND (reference sequence). V was trimmed by 6 bases and J by 1 base, leaving 15 bases between them. The CDR3 nucleotides are TGTGCCAGTAGATCGGACAGAGCCCAGAACACTGAAGCTTTCTTT. This encodes CASRSDRAQNTEAFF.

This sequence joins TRBV15 and TRBJ2-5, with D possibly TRBD1 on 5 matching bases. Trimming removed 9 bases at V and 2 bases at J, with 13 bases between. This CDR3 region has 13 residues. Germline V gene data show CDR1 as LNHNV and CDR2 as YYDKDF (reference sequence). The DNA of the CDR3 is TGTGCCACGACCGACAGTATACAAGAGACCCAGTACTTC. Protein product: CATTDSIQETQYF. The full variable domain, rest sourced from reference TRBV15 and TRBJ2-5, is DAMVIQNPRYQVTQFGKPVTLSCSQTLNHNVMYWYQQKSSQAPKLLFHYYDKDFNNEADTPDNFQSRRPNTSFCFLDIRSPGLGDTAMYLCATTDSIQETQYFGPGTRLLVL.

The V call is TRBV6-1, the J call TRBJ2-7; TRBD1 aligns across 7 bases. Per the germline V gene, CDR1 is MNHNS and CDR2 is SASEGT. With 5 bases clipped from V and 5 bases from J, the junction kept 9 bases outside the gene matches. The CDR3 loop spans 14 amino acids. The CDR3 DNA reads as TGTGCCAGCAGTCCCCGGGACAGAAGGAACGAGCAGTACTTC. Protein sequence: CASSPRDRRNEQYF.

V gene TRBV2 combines with J gene TRBJ1-4; TRBD1 agrees at 12 bases. The CDR3 is 17 amino acids. The ends lost 4 bases at V and 8 bases at J; junction bases unmatched: 11. Per the germline V gene, CDR1 is SNHLY and CDR2 is FYNNEI. CDR3 bases: TGTGCCAGCAGTGCCGGGACAGGGGGCCCGGGTGTCGAAAAACTGTTTTTT. Protein sequence: CASSAGTGGPGVEKLFF.

This clone appeared a few times. The chain joins TRBV29-1 to TRBJ1-5; no clear D gene. V was shortened by 5 bases and J by 1 base, with 9 bases between the two germline ends. The CDR3 has 13 amino acids. Germline V lookup: CDR1 SQVTM, CDR2 ANQGSEA. The CDR3 sequence: CSVLGSSNQPQHF. CDR3 bases: TGCAGCGTTCTCGGCAGCAGCAATCAGCCCCAGCATTTT.

The chain is built from TRBV4-3 and TRBJ2-7, with 9 bases fitting TRBD2. Germline V gene data show CDR1 as LGHNA and CDR2 as YSLEER. This CDR3 is 15 amino acids long. V trimming: 4 bases; J trimming: 6 bases; junction bases outside the gene matches: 10. CDR3 in DNA: TGCGCCAGCAGCCCGATGGCTAGCGGGGCGGTCGAGCAGTACTTC. Amino acid sequence: CASSPMASGAVEQYF.

This clone was detected only once. The chain employs TRBV28 and TRBJ2-3, with D hard to call. The CDR3 extends over 15 amino acids. Looked up from germline, CDR1 is MDHEN and CDR2 is SYDVKM. Trimming took 6 bases from V and 0 from J, leaving 13 bases between them. CDR3 coding DNA: TGTGCCAGCAGCACCCTGACTCGGAGCACAGATACGCAGTATTTT. It yields the protein CASSTLTRSTDTQYF. Based on the CDR3 plus reference TRBV28 and TRBJ2-3, the full variable domain is DVKVTQSSRYLVKRTGEKVFLECVQDMDHENMFWYRQDPGLGLRLIYFSYDVKMKEKGDIPEGYSVSREKKERFSLILESASTNQTSMYLCASSTLTRSTDTQYFGPGTRLTVL.

V gene TRBV9 combines with J gene TRBJ2-1, with D perhaps TRBD1 (5 bases). The CDR3 is 17 amino acids. V was trimmed by 3 bases and J by 7 bases, leaving 23 bases between them. Germline assignment: CDR1 SGDLS and CDR2 YYNGEE. In DNA, the CDR3 is TGTGCCAGCAGCGCCCGCTATTTGGCGATGACAGAGAATGAGCAGTTCTTC. It is translated as CASSARYLAMTENEQFF.

The V call is TRBV6-1, the J call TRBJ2-7; D perhaps matches TRBD1 (6 bases). CDR1 is MNHNS, CDR2 SASEGT, per germline. V was pared by 2 bases and J by 5 bases, with 16 bases between. CDR3 length: 15 residues. The CDR3 DNA reads TGTGCCAGCAGTGAAAGGGGCAGGGGAACCCACGAGCAGTACTTC. Protein: CASSERGRGTHEQYF.

This clone was observed a handful of times. V and J are TRBV19 and TRBJ2-3; 12 bases align to TRBD2. CDR3 length: 16 residues. Germline-derived CDR1 and CDR2 are LNHDA and SQIVND (reference sequence). V shed 10 bases and J 0 bases; nucleotides not matched to a gene: 8. The CDR3 spells CATALAGGTSTDTQYF. CDR3 bases: TGTGCCACTGCACTAGCGGGGGGAACTAGCACAGATACGCAGTATTTT.

The chain carries TRBV2 and TRBJ1-5, with D possibly matching TRBD1 (6 bases). Trimming removed 6 bases at V and 3 bases at J, with 15 bases between. Germline CDR1 is SNHLY and CDR2 is FYNNEI. The CDR3 totals 15 residues. CDR3 in amino acids: CASRRTATNNQPQHF. CDR3 DNA: TGTGCCAGCAGACGGACAGCGACCAACAATCAGCCCCAGCATTTT.